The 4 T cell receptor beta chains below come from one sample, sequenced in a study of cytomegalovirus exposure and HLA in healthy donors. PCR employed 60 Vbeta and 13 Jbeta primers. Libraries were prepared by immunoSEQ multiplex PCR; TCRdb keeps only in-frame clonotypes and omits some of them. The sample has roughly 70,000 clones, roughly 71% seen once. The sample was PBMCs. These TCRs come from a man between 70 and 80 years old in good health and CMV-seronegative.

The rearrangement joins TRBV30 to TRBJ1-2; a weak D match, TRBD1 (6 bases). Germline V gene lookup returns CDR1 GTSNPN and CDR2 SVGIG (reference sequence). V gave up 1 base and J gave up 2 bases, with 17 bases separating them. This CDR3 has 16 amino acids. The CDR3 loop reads CAWSGGGSSANYGYTF. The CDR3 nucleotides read TGTGCCTGGAGTGGAGGGGGTAGTTCGGCCAACTATGGCTACACCTTC.

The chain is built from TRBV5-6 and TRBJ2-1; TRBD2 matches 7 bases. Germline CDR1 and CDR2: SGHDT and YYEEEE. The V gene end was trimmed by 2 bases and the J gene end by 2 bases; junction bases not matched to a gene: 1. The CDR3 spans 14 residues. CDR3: CASSFSGPYNEQFF. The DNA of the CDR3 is TGTGCCAGCAGCTTTAGCGGGCCCTACAATGAGCAGTTCTTC. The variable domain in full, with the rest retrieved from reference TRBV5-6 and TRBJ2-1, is DAGVTQSPTHLIKTRGQQVTLRCSPKSGHDTVSWYQQALGQGPQFIFQYYEEEERQRGNFPDRFSGHQFPNYSSELNVNALLLGDSALYLCASSFSGPYNEQFFGPGTRLTVL.

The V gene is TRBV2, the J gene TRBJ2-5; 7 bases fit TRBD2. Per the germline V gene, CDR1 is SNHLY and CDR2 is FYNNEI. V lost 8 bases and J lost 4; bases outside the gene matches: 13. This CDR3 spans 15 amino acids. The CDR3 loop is CASPSVAGVSETQYF. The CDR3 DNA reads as TGTGCCAGCCCTTCGGTGGCGGGAGTTTCAGAGACCCAGTACTTC.

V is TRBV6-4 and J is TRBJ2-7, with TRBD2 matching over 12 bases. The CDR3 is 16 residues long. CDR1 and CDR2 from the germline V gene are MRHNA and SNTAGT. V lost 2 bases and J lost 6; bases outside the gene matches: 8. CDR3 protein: CASSDAKLAGGREQYF. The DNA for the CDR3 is TGTGCCAGCAGTGACGCCAAGCTAGCGGGGGGGCGCGAGCAGTACTTC.